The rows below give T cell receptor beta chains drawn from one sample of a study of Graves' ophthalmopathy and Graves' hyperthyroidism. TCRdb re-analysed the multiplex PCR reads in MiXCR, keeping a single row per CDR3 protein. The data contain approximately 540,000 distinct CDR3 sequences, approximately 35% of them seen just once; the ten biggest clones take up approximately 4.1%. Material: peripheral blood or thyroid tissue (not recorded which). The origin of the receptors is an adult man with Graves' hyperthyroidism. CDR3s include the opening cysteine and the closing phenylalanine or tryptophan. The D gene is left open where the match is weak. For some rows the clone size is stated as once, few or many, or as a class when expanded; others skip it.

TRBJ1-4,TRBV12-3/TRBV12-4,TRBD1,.,CASSWRGPTNEKLIF,TGTGCCAGCAGTTGGAGGGGGCCCACTAATGAAAAACTGATTTTT
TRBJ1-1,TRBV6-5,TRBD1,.,CASSSQGDWNTEAFF,TGTGCCAGCAGTTCGCAGGGGGATTGGAACACTGAAGCTTTCTTT
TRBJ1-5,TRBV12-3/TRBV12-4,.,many,CASSYNTARVGPQHF,TGTGCCAGCAGCTACAACACCGCTCGCGTTGGGCCCCAGCATTTT
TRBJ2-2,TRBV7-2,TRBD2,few,CASSQVASGGGPWAFGELFF,TGCGCCAGCAGCCAAGTGGCTAGCGGGGGAGGGCCGTGGGCCTTCGGGGAGCTGTTTTTT
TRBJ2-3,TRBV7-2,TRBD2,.,CASTMGLAGTDTQYF,TGTGCCAGCACCATGGGACTAGCGGGCACAGATACGCAGTATTTT
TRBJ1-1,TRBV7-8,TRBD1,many,CASSLALGTGLTEAFF,TGTGCCAGCAGCTTAGCGCTCGGGACAGGGCTCACTGAAGCTTTCTTT
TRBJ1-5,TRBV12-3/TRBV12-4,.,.,CASSLSLRGQPQHF,TGTGCCAGCAGTCTCTCTCTACGGGGTCAGCCCCAGCATTTT
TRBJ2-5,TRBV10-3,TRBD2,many,CAIGQTITSGGGLWQETQYF,TGTGCCATCGGACAGACTATCACTAGCGGGGGCGGGTTGTGGCAAGAGACCCAGTACTTC
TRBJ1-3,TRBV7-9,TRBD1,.,CASSLEGTGGGNTIYF,TGTGCCAGCAGCTTAGAGGGGACAGGGGGCGGAAACACCATATATTTT
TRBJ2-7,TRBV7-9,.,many,CASSGGSGEQYF,TGTGCCAGCAGTGGTGGGTCTGGGGAGCAGTACTTC
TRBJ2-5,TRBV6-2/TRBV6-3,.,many,CASSQPQQETQYF,TGTGCCAGCAGCCAGCCTCAACAAGAGACCCAGTACTTC
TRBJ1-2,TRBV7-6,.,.,CASSLIWDTPIDTF,TGTGCCAGCAGCTTAATTTGGGACACCCCCATCGACACCTTC
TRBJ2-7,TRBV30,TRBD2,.,CAWRGTSGKSYEQYF,TGTGCCTGGAGGGGTACTAGCGGGAAATCCTACGAGCAGTACTTC
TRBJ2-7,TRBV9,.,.,CASSPGPFSYEQYF,TGTGCCAGCAGCCCAGGACCCTTCTCCTACGAGCAGTACTTC
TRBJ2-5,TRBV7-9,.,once,CTSSLSRGEAQYF,TGTACCAGCAGCTTATCCAGGGGGGAGGCCCAGTACTTC
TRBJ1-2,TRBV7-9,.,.,CASSLESGDGYTF,TGTGCCAGCAGCTTAGAGTCGGGGGATGGCTACACCTTC
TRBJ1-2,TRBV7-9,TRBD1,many,CASSLLRGQAVGYTF,TGTGCCAGCAGTTTACTCCGGGGACAGGCTGTCGGCTACACCTTC
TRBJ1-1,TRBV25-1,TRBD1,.,CASSPWGDRENTEAFF,TGTGCCAGCTCACCATGGGGGGACAGAGAAAACACTGAAGCTTTCTTT
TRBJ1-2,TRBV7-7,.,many,CASSLPQLPYGYTF,TGTGCTAGCAGCTTACCGCAGTTGCCCTATGGCTACACCTTC
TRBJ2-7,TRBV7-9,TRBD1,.,CASSVLTGVVAEQYF,TGTGCCAGCAGCGTCCTGACAGGGGTGGTAGCCGAGCAGTACTTC
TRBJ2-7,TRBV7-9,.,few,CASSPRDGRSLGQYF,TGTGCCAGCAGCCCCCGAGACGGGCGTTCTTTGGGGCAGTACTTC
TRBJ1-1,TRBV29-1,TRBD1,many,CSVAGDRGNTEAFF,TGCAGCGTCGCAGGCGACAGGGGTAACACTGAAGCTTTCTTT
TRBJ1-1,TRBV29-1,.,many,CSVAPGMNTEAFF,TGCAGCGTAGCACCGGGAATGAACACTGAAGCTTTCTTT
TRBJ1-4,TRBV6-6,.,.,CASSSVRATNEKLFF,TGTGCCAGCAGTAGCGTCCGGGCAACTAATGAAAAACTGTTTTTT
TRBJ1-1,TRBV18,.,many,CASSPREVSTEAFF,TGTGCCAGCTCACCGCGGGAAGTGAGCACTGAAGCTTTCTTT
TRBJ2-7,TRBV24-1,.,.,CATSETGDYEQYF,TGTGCCACCAGTGAGACAGGTGATTACGAGCAGTACTTC
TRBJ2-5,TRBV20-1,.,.,CSDWGVETQYF,TGCAGTGATTGGGGTGTAGAGACCCAGTACTTC
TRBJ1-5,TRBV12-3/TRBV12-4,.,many,CASSFSVGPYQPQHF,TGTGCCAGCAGTTTTTCGGTGGGACCCTATCAGCCCCAGCATTTT
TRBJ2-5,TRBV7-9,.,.,CASSQEYWQGETQYF,TGTGCCAGCAGCCAAGAATATTGGCAGGGGGAGACCCAGTACTTC
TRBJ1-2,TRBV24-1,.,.,CATGGQGNNCGYTF,TGTGCCACCGGTGGGCAGGGGAACAACTGTGGCTACACCTTC
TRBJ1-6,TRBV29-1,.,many,CSVQDRENSPLHF,TGCAGCGTTCAGGACCGCGAAAATTCACCCCTCCACTTT
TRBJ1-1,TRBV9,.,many,CASSVNSGDTEAFF,TGTGCCAGCAGCGTGAACAGCGGAGACACTGAAGCTTTCTTT
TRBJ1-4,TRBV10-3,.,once,CAIRGPENEKLFF,TGTGCCATCAGGGGCCCAGAGAATGAAAAACTGTTTTTT
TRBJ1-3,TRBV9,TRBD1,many,CASSPEGQPVNSGNTIYF,TGTGCCAGCAGCCCAGAGGGACAGCCAGTGAACTCTGGAAACACCATATATTTT
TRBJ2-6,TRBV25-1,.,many,CASSESRDSGANVLTF,TGTGCCAGCAGTGAATCTCGGGACTCTGGGGCCAACGTCCTGACTTTC
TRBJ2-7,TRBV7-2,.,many,CASSPPPYVEQYF,TGTGCCAGCAGCCCTCCCCCCTATGTCGAGCAGTACTTC
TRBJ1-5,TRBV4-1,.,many,CASSQGGIAQPQHF,TGCGCCAGCAGCCAAGGGGGCATTGCACAGCCCCAGCATTTT
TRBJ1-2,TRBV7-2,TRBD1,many,CASSGDSYGYTF,TGTGCCAGCAGCGGGGACAGCTATGGCTACACCTTC